This T cell receptor (beta chain) came from a study of blood T cell repertoires in COVID-19. Deletions cut 7 bases from V and 4 bases from J, with 15 bases between. Germline CDR1 LNHDA, CDR2 SQIVND (reference sequence). CDR3 size: 14 residues. This clone was detected a few times. Generated by immunoSEQ multiplex PCR, the TCRdb table keeps only in-frame clones and is missing some. The sample consists of tens of thousands of clones, roughly 80% of them appearing once. The source of this sequence is a human donor in a cohort sampled during active COVID-19. Sequenced material: peripheral blood. V is TRBV19 and J is TRBJ2-3; perhaps TRBD2 as D (5 bases). In nucleotides, the CDR3 is TGTGCCAGTACTACCCTCGGAGGAGCAGATACGCAGTATTTT. It translates to CASTTLGGADTQYF. The variable domain in full, with the rest retrieved from reference TRBV19 and TRBJ2-3, is DGGITQSPKYLFRKEGQNVTLSCEQNLNHDAMYWYRQDPGQGLRLIYYSQIVNDFQKGDIAEGYSVSREKKESFPLTVTSAQKNPTAFYLCASTTLGGADTQYFGPGTRLTVL.